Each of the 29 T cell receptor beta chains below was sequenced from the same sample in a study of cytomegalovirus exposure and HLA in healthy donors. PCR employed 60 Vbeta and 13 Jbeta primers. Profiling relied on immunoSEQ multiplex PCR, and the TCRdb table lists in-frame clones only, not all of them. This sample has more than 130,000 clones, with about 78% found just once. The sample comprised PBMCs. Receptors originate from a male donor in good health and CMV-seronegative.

Here the CDR3 reads CAISSGGPQPQHF. CDR3 nucleotide sequence: TGTGCCATCAGTTCAGGGGGTCCTCAGCCCCAGCATTTT. The chain uses TRBV10-3 and TRBJ1-5; 7 bases align to TRBD1. Germline values: CDR1 ENHRY, CDR2 SYGVKD. With V trimmed by 5 bases and J by 6 bases, 4 bases remained unmatched. The CDR3 consists of 13 residues.

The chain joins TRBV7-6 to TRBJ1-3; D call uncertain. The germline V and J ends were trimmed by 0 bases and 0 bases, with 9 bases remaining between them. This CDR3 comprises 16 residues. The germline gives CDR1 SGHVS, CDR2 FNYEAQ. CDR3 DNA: TGTGCCAGCAGCTTAGCGCATCTAGGCTCTGGAAACACCATATATTTT. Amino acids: CASSLAHLGSGNTIYF.

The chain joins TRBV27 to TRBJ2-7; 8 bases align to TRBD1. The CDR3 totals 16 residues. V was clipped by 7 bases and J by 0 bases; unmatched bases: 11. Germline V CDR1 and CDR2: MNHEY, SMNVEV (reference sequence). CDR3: CASMTGQGPNSYEQYF. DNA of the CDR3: TGTGCCAGCATGACAGGACAGGGACCTAACTCCTACGAGCAGTACTTC.

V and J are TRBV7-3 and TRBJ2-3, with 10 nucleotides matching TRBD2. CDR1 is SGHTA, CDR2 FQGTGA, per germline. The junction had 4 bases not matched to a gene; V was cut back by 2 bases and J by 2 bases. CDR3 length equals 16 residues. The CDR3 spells CASSLGLAGATDTQYF. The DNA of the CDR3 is TGTGCCAGCAGCTTAGGGCTAGCGGGGGCCACAGATACGCAGTATTTT.

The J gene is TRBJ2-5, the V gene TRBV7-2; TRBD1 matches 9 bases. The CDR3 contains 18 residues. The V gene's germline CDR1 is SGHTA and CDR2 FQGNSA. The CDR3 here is CANDLLEKPGQGQETQYF. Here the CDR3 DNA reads TGTGCTAACGACCTTCTCGAAAAACCGGGACAGGGCCAAGAGACCCAGTACTTC.

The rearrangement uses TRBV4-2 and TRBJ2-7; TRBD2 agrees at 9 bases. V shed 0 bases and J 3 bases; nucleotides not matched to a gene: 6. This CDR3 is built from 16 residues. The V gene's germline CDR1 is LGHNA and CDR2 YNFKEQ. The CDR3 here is CASSQDLAGTHYEQYF. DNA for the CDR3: TGTGCCAGCAGCCAAGATCTAGCGGGGACTCACTACGAGCAGTACTTC.

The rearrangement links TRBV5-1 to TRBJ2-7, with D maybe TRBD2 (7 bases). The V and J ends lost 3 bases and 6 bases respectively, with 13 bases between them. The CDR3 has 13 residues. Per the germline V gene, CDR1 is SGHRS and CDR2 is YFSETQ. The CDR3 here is CASSSRGGGEQYF. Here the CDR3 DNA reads TGCGCCAGCAGCTCCCGAGGGGGGGGCGAGCAGTACTTC.

The CDR3: CASSRLAGSGEQYF. In DNA, the CDR3 is TGTGCCAGCAGCCGGCTAGCGGGATCGGGGGAGCAGTACTTC. This chain joins TRBV7-3 and TRBJ2-7; 9 positions agree with TRBD2. J lost 7 bases, V lost 5 bases, and 9 bases had no gene match. The CDR3 loop spans 14 amino acids. Germline V CDR1 and CDR2: SGHTA, FQGTGA.

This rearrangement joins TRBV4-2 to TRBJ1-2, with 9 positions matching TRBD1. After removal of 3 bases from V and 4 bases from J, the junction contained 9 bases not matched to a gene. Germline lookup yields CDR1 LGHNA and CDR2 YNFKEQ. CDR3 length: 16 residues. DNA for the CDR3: TGTGCCAGCAGCCACTGGGGACAGGGACGGATCTATGGCTACACCTTC. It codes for CASSHWGQGRIYGYTF.

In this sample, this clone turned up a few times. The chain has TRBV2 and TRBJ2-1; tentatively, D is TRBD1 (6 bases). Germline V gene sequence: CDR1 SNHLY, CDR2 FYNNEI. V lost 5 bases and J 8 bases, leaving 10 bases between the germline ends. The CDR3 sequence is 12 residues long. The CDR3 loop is CASSYRVDEQFF. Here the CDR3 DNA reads TGTGCCAGCAGTTACAGGGTGGATGAGCAGTTCTTC.

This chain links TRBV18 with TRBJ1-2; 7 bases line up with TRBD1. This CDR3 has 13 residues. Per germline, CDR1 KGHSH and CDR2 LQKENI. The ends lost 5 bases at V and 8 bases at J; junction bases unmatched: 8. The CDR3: CASSADRAGGYTF. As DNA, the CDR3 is TGTGCCAGCTCAGCTGACAGGGCGGGAGGCTACACCTTC.

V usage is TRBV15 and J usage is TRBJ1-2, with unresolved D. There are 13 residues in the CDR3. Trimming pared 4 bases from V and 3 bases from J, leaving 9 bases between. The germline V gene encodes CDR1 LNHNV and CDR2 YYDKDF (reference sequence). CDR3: CATSTIGDYGYTF. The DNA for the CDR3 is TGTGCCACCAGCACGATAGGAGACTATGGCTACACCTTC.

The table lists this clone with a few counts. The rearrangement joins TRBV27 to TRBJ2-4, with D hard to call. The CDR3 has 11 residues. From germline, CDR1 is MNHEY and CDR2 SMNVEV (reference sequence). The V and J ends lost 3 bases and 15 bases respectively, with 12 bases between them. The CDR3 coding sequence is TGTGCCAGCAGTTTGCCCCCGAGTGGGTACTTC. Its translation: CASSLPPSGYF.

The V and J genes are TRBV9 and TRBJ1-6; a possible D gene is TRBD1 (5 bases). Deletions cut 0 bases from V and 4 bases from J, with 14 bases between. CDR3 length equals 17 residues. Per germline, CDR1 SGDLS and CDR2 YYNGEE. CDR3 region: CASSVGPGFSYNSPLHF. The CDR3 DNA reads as TGTGCCAGCAGCGTAGGACCAGGGTTTAGTTATAATTCACCCCTCCACTTT.

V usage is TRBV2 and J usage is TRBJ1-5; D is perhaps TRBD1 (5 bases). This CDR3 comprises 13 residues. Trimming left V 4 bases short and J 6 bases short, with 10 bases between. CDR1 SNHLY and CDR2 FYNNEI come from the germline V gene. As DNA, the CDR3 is TGTGCCAGCAGTGGGGGCTGGGGTCAGCCCCAGCATTTT. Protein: CASSGGWGQPQHF.

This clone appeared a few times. CDR3 loop: CASSTGFRGEQYF. The CDR3 coding sequence is TGTGCCAGTAGCACGGGATTCAGGGGCGAGCAGTACTTC. The chain is built from TRBV19 and TRBJ2-7; possibly TRBD1 for D (6 bases). Germline lookup yields CDR1 LNHDA and CDR2 SQIVND (reference sequence). Trimming shortened V by 6 bases and J by 6 bases, and 15 bases separated the two germline ends. The CDR3 length is 13 residues.

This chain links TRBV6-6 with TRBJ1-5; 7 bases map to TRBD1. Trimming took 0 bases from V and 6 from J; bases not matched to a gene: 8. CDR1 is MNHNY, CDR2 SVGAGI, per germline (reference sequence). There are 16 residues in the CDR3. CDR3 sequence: CASSYSPTGVGQPQHF. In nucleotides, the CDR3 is TGTGCCAGCAGTTACTCGCCCACAGGGGTAGGTCAGCCCCAGCATTTT.

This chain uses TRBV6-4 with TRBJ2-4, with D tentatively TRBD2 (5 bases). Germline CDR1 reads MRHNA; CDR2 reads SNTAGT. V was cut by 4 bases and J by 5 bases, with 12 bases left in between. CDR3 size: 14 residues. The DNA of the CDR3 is TGTGCCAGCAGTGTGGCAGACGGGGAAAACATTCAGTACTTC. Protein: CASSVADGENIQYF.

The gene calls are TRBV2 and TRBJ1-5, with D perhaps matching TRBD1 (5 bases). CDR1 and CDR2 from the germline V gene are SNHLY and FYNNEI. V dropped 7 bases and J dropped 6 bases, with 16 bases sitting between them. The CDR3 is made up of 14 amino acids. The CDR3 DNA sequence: TGTGCCAGCACACAATGGAGGGGAGGTCAGCCCCAGCATTTT. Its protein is CASTQWRGGQPQHF. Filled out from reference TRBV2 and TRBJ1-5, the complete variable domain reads EPEVTQTPSHQVTQMGQEVILRCVPISNHLYFYWYRQILGQKVEFLVSFYNNEISEKSEIFDDQFSVERPDGSNFTLKIRSTKLEDSAMYFCASTQWRGGQPQHFGDGTRLSIL.

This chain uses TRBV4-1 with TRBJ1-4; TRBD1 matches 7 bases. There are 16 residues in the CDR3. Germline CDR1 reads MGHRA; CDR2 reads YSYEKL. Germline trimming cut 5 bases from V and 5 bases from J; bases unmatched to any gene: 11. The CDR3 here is CASSIRTGLVNEKLFF. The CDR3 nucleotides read TGCGCCAGCAGCATACGGACAGGATTGGTGAATGAAAAACTGTTTTTT.

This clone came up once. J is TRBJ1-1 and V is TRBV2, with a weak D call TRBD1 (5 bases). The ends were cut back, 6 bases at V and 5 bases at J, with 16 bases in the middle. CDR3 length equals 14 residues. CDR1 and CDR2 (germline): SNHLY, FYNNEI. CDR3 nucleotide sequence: TGTGCCAGCAGATCAACTCTGGGGGGAACTGAAGCTTTCTTT. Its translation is CASRSTLGGTEAFF. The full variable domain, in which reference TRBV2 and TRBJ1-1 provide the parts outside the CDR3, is EPEVTQTPSHQVTQMGQEVILRCVPISNHLYFYWYRQILGQKVEFLVSFYNNEISEKSEIFDDQFSVERPDGSNFTLKIRSTKLEDSAMYFCASRSTLGGTEAFFGQGTRLTVV.

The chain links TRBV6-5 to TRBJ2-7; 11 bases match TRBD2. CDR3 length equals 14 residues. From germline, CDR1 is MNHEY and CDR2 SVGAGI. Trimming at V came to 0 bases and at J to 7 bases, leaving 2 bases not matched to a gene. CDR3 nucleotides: TGTGCCAGCAGTTACTCGACTAGCGGGGAAGAGCAGTACTTC. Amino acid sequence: CASSYSTSGEEQYF.

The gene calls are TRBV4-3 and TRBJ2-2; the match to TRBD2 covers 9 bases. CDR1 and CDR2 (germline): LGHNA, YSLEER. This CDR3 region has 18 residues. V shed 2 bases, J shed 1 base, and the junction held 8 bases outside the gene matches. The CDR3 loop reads CASSQPLSGGLNTGELFF. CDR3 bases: TGCGCCAGCAGCCAACCCCTTAGCGGGGGCCTGAACACCGGGGAGCTGTTTTTT.

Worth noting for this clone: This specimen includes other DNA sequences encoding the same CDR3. Written as DNA, the CDR3 is TGTGCCAGCAGCTTGGCGGGATCTAATGAAAAACTGTTTTTT. Protein product: CASSLAGSNEKLFF. This chain uses TRBV7-9 with TRBJ1-4; D not resolved. Trimming removed 3 bases at V and 3 bases at J, with 8 bases between. Germline V gene sequence: CDR1 SEHNR, CDR2 FQNEAQ (reference sequence). CDR3 length: 14 residues.

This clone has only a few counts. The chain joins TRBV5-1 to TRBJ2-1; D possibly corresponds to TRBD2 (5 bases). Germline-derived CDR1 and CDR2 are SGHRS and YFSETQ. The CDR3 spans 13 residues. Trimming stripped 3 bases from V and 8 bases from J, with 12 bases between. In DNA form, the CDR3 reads TGCGCCAGCAGCTCCGCCGAGGGCCATGAGCAGTTCTTC. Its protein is CASSSAEGHEQFF.

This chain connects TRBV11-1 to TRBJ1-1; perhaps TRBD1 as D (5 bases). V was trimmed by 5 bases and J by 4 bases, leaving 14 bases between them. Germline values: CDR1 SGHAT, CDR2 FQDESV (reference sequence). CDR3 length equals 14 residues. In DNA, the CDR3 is TGTGCCAGCAGCCTTGACAGAAAAAGCACTGAAGCTTTCTTT. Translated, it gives CASSLDRKSTEAFF.

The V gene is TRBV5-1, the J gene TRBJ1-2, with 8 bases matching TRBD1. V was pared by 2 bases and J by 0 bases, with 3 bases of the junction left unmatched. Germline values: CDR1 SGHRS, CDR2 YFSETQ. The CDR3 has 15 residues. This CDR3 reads CASSLSQGANYGYTF. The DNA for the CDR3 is TGCGCCAGCAGCTTATCACAGGGGGCTAACTATGGCTACACCTTC.

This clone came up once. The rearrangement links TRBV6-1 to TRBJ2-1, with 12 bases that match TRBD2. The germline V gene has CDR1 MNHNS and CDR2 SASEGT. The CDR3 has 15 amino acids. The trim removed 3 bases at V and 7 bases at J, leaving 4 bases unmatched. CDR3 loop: CASSDSSGGANEQFF. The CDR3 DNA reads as TGTGCCAGCAGTGATTCTAGCGGGGGGGCGAATGAGCAGTTCTTC.

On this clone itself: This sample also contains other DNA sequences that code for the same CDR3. CDR3: CASSLSDSSSYEQYF. The DNA of the CDR3 is TGTGCCAGCAGTCTTTCGGACAGCAGCTCCTACGAGCAGTACTTC. The chain links TRBV27 to TRBJ2-7; maybe TRBD1 (6 bases). Between the trimmed V and J ends, which lost 5 bases and 0 bases, there was a span of 14 bases. Germline CDR1 reads MNHEY; CDR2 reads SMNVEV (reference sequence). The CDR3 sequence is 15 residues long.